Described below is a single TCR beta chain sequence and its context. It has no known antigen specificity. No much larger clonotype is one base removed from it; base qualities were not supplied. Libraries were built with PCR. The instrument was an Illumina HiSeq 2500. TCR libraries were prepared with molecular barcoding, using unique molecular identifiers to normalize TCRbeta repertoire quantification. TCRdb trimmed public reads at Q25 via fastp, called clones via MiXCR and kept in-frame beta chains. Rows matching on CDR3 protein sequence are summarized as one entry with the most common DNA and genes. For this sample the table gives about 980,000 distinct CDR3 sequences, of which roughly 31% were detected only once. Of the sample, about 28% is held by the ten largest clones. The sample's treatment or condition label is to be understood as: allogeneic hematopoietic cell transplantation with graft depleted of TCRalphabeta T cells and CD19 B cells. TCRalphabeta/CD19-depleted allogeneic hematopoietic cell grafts were given to the transplant recipients, all of whom were children.

This sample was taken from a study of T-cell reconstitution after alpha-beta-depleted transplantation in children (dated by TCRdb to about 2016). Background for the entire study: Using TCR repertoire profiling, the study followed T-cell immune reconstitution in a quantitative way in children after TCRalphabeta/CD19-depleted allogeneic hematopoietic cell transplantation.

The germline V gene (reference sequence) specifies MNHEY as CDR1 and SMNVEV as CDR2. The CDR3 holds 15 amino acids from the cysteine to the phenylalanine. Kept here is only the CDR3 DNA, which spans 45 bases and is read in frame from base 1. The junction shows trimming of 4 bases on V and 3 bases on J, and the gene matches do not reach 8 bases of it. General conclusions and limits of the study: Apparently early alphabetaT-cell count recovery about two months after transplant reportedly relied on only several hundred rapidly expanded clones derived from non-depleted graft cells. In some patients, high TCRbeta diversity at day 60 was attributed to recipient T cells and intrathymic progenitors that had survived conditioning. The frequencies of hyperexpanded clones fell over the following months, and after one year, T-cell counts and TCRbeta diversity were mostly attributed to newly produced T cells.

This specimen was PBMCs, mostly from graft donor cells, taken 360 days after TCRalphabeta/CD19-depleted stem cell transplant. Here the chain combines TRBV27 and TRBJ2-7, and TRBD1 matches 8 of the central bases. This TCR was recovered from a boy under two years old who had a stem cell transplant for SCID, so the T cells may come from the graft donor. CDR3 loop: CASSSRDRYYYEQYF. The nucleotide sequence reads TGTGCCAGCAGTTCTAGGGACAGGTACTACTACGAGCAGTACTTC.